The clone carrying this T cell receptor (beta chain) was counted many times. What was amplified from RNA transcripts were TCR beta CDR3 regions. First-round RT-PCR of the TCR CDR3 relied on the HTBI primer set. TCRdb passed the multiplex PCR reads through MiXCR, listing each CDR3 protein once. The sample includes a few hundred thousand distinct CDR3 sequences, around 15% of them seen just once. The V gene's germline CDR1 is SGHTA and CDR2 FQGTGA. The V end lost 5 bases, the J end lost 1 base, and 10 bases lay between the germline ends. The CDR3 is 14 residues long. The sample originates from a study of T cells in Graves' hyperthyroidism and ophthalmopathy. Study summary: Any treatment followed the collection of peripheral blood at initial diagnosis.

Ophthalmopathy in the patients scored at least 3 on Clinical Activity Score and at least 4 on NOSPECS grade, lasting under 3 months. Sequences were obtained from blood. This sequence joins TRBV7-3 and TRBJ2-3; possibly TRBD1 or TRBD2 for D (5 bases each). This clonotype was obtained from a woman between 40 and 50 years old with Graves' ophthalmopathy. The CDR3 DNA follows: TGTGCCAGCAGCCTTCAGGGAGGCACAGATACGCAGTATTTT. This codes for CASSLQGGTDTQYF. The whole variable domain, filled in from reference TRBV7-3 and TRBJ2-3, reads GAGVSQTPSNKVTEKGKYVELRCDPISGHTALYWYRQSLGQGPEFLIYFQGTGAADDSGLPNDRFFAVRPEGSVSTLKIQRTERGDSAVYLCASSLQGGTDTQYFGPGTRLTVL.